These T cell receptor beta chains were read from a single sample in a study of ipilimumab plus nivolumab after autologous stem cell transplantation. Sequenced by immunoSEQ multiplex PCR; TCRdb stores in-frame clones only, minus some. The profile covers some 3,100 clones, with 80% to 85% appearing a single time and 9% to 14% taken by the ten largest. This specimen consisted of PBMCs, obtained in a trial of ipilimumab plus nivolumab as post-transplant consolidation. Receptors originate from a male donor with multiple myeloma. Each CDR3 is given with its conserved first and last residue. A D gene is named only where the DNA matches it firmly. Size is stated for part of the rows, as once, few or many counts, or as a class when the clone is expanded.

J: TRBJ2-1; V: TRBV6-5; size: NA; D: TRBD1; DNA: TGTGCCAGCAGTTACAGGGGGCTCTCCTACAATGAGCAGTTCTTC; CDR3: CASSYRGLSYNEQFF
J: TRBJ2-5; V: TRBV14; size: NA; D: NA; DNA: TGTGCCAGCAGCCAAATTCGCTTTATCGGCGCGGGAGAGACCCAGTACTTC; CDR3: CASSQIRFIGAGETQYF
J: TRBJ2-3; V: TRBV4-2; size: NA; D: TRBD2; DNA: TGTGCCAGCAGCCAAACTAGCGGACTCACAGATACGCAGTATTTT; CDR3: CASSQTSGLTDTQYF
J: TRBJ1-2; V: TRBV2; size: NA; D: TRBD1; DNA: TGTGCCAGCAGTGACTTCGGCAGGGGGGACTATGGCTACACCTTC; CDR3: CASSDFGRGDYGYTF
J: TRBJ2-1; V: TRBV4-1; size: NA; D: NA; DNA: TGCGCCAGCACGTCATCCTTGCTAAGCGGAAAATACAATGAGCAGTTCTTC; CDR3: CASTSSLLSGKYNEQFF
J: TRBJ2-3; V: TRBV2; size: NA; D: NA; DNA: TGTGCCAGCAGCACCCGGGACGGGAGCACAGATACGCAGTATTTT; CDR3: CASSTRDGSTDTQYF
J: TRBJ2-1; V: TRBV5-1; size: NA; D: NA; DNA: TGCGCCAGCAGCTTGGAGGTTGAGCAGTTCTTC; CDR3: CASSLEVEQFF
J: TRBJ2-2; V: TRBV9; size: few; D: NA; DNA: TGTGCCAGCAGCATTTACTTGGGGACCGGGGAGCTGTTTTTT; CDR3: CASSIYLGTGELFF
J: TRBJ2-1; V: TRBV7-2; size: NA; D: TRBD2; DNA: TGTGCCAGCAGCACAACTAGCGCTTCCTACAATGAGCAGTTCTTC; CDR3: CASSTTSASYNEQFF
J: TRBJ1-2; V: TRBV20-1; size: NA; D: TRBD1; DNA: TGCAGTGCTACCGACAGGGTTGGCTACACCTTC; CDR3: CSATDRVGYTF
J: TRBJ2-2; V: TRBV5-6; size: NA; D: TRBD2; DNA: TGTGCCAGCAGCTTGATGGGACTAGCGGCGAACACCGGGGAGCTGTTTTTT; CDR3: CASSLMGLAANTGELFF
J: TRBJ2-6; V: TRBV14; size: NA; D: NA; DNA: TGTGCCAGCAGCCAAAGGGGATCAGGGGCCAACGTCCTGACTTTC; CDR3: CASSQRGSGANVLTF
J: TRBJ1-2; V: TRBV21-1; size: few; D: NA; DNA: TGTGCCAGCCCCGGCCTGAGGGACCATCCGAGCTATGGCTACACCTTC; CDR3: CASPGLRDHPSYGYTF
J: TRBJ2-3; V: TRBV5-4; size: NA; D: TRBD2; DNA: TGTGCCAGCAGCTTGACTAGCGGGGACACAGATACGCAGTATTTT; CDR3: CASSLTSGDTDTQYF
J: TRBJ1-2; V: TRBV18; size: NA; D: NA; DNA: TGTGCCAGCTCACCCTCGATCGGGCTCAGTGGCTACACCTTC; CDR3: CASSPSIGLSGYTF
J: TRBJ1-2; V: TRBV27; size: once; D: NA; DNA: TGTGCCAGCGGAAACACGGGGTTCGGGGATGGCTACACCTTC; CDR3: CASGNTGFGDGYTF
J: TRBJ2-3; V: TRBV9; size: NA; D: TRBD2; DNA: TGTGCCAGCACTAGCGGGGGGGCCTTTACAGATACGCAGTATTTT; CDR3: CASTSGGAFTDTQYF
J: TRBJ2-2; V: TRBV2; size: NA; D: NA; DNA: TGTGCCAGCAGCTCGGACTCCCCGGGAACCGGGGAGCTGTTTTTT; CDR3: CASSSDSPGTGELFF
J: TRBJ1-1; V: TRBV20-1; size: NA; D: NA; DNA: TGCAGTGCTAGACTGAACACTGAAGCTTTCTTT; CDR3: CSARLNTEAFF
J: TRBJ1-2; V: TRBV13; size: NA; D: NA; DNA: TGTGCCAGCAGCCCAAACAGTGCTCCCAACTATGGCTACACCTTC; CDR3: CASSPNSAPNYGYTF
J: TRBJ2-7; V: TRBV5-4; size: NA; D: NA; DNA: TGTGCCAGCAGCGTCGACATGAGATCCTACGAGCAGTACTTC; CDR3: CASSVDMRSYEQYF
J: TRBJ2-3; V: TRBV30; size: NA; D: NA; DNA: TGTGCCTGGAGCCTCATCACAGATACGCAGTATTTT; CDR3: CAWSLITDTQYF
J: TRBJ1-2; V: TRBV7-2; size: NA; D: NA; DNA: TGTGCCAGCAGCTTAGGAGGGGTTTTGGATGGCTACACCTTC; CDR3: CASSLGGVLDGYTF
J: TRBJ2-7; V: TRBV5-6; size: NA; D: NA; DNA: TGTGCCAGCAGTGGGGAAGCGCAGTACTTC; CDR3: CASSGEAQYF
J: TRBJ1-6; V: TRBV6-5; size: NA; D: NA; DNA: TGTGCCAGCAGTTACGAGGGGGGTCGCTCCCTCCACTTT; CDR3: CASSYEGGRSLHF
J: TRBJ2-5; V: TRBV6-5; size: NA; D: NA; DNA: TGTGCCAGCAGTTACTCGGGGGTAGGGACCCAGTACTTC; CDR3: CASSYSGVGTQYF
J: TRBJ2-1; V: TRBV5-4; size: once; D: TRBD2; DNA: TGTGCCAGCAGCTCACCGGGGGGGCCAGGGTATGAGCAGTTCTTC; CDR3: CASSSPGGPGYEQFF
J: TRBJ1-1; V: TRBV7-6; size: NA; D: NA; DNA: TGTGCCAGCAGCTTAGGCACCGGTATGGCAACTGAAGCTTTCTTT; CDR3: CASSLGTGMATEAFF
J: TRBJ1-1; V: TRBV4-1; size: NA; D: NA; DNA: TGCGCCAGCAGCGGAATGACACGAGGTACTGAAGCTTTCTTT; CDR3: CASSGMTRGTEAFF
J: TRBJ2-4; V: TRBV5-1; size: NA; D: NA; DNA: TGCGCCAGCAGCTTGGCGCCGACAGGCCACCTAGCCAAAAACATTCAGTACTTC; CDR3: CASSLAPTGHLAKNIQYF
J: TRBJ1-5; V: TRBV10-2; size: NA; D: NA; DNA: TGCGCCAGCAAGGACCTAAATCAGCCCCAGCATTTT; CDR3: CASKDLNQPQHF
J: TRBJ2-7; V: TRBV6-7; size: NA; D: NA; DNA: TGTGCCAGCAGTCGCCGTTACGAGCAGTACTTC; CDR3: CASSRRYEQYF
J: TRBJ1-2; V: TRBV4-3; size: NA; D: NA; DNA: TGCGCCAGCAGCCAAGGGTTGGGGGCCACGATCTATGGCTACACCTTC; CDR3: CASSQGLGATIYGYTF
J: TRBJ2-3; V: TRBV28; size: NA; D: TRBD2; DNA: TGTGCCAGCAGTTTATTATTAGCGGGGGCCACAGATACGCAGTATTTT; CDR3: CASSLLLAGATDTQYF
J: TRBJ2-7; V: TRBV23-1; size: NA; D: NA; DNA: TGCGCCAGCAGTCAATCAGGAGTTAGGGGTATCTACGAGCAGTACTTC; CDR3: CASSQSGVRGIYEQYF
J: TRBJ2-2; V: TRBV6-1; size: few; D: NA; DNA: TGTGCCATCACAGGGGGGGGATGGACCGGGGAGCTGTTTTTT; CDR3: CAITGGGWTGELFF
J: TRBJ2-2; V: TRBV7-2; size: NA; D: TRBD2; DNA: TGTGCCAGCAGCTTAGTCGCGACTAGCGGCACCGGGGAGCTGTTTTTT; CDR3: CASSLVATSGTGELFF
J: TRBJ1-2; V: TRBV4-1; size: NA; D: NA; DNA: TGCGCCAGCAGCCCCGGGTTTGGCCCCACTGGCTACACCTTC; CDR3: CASSPGFGPTGYTF
J: TRBJ2-5; V: TRBV27; size: NA; D: NA; DNA: TGTGCCAGCAGTTTTAGAGTCCAAGAGACCCAGTACTTC; CDR3: CASSFRVQETQYF
J: TRBJ1-6; V: TRBV13; size: NA; D: NA; DNA: TGTGCCAGCAGCTTAGGACACGATAATTCACCCCTCCACTTT; CDR3: CASSLGHDNSPLHF
J: TRBJ2-5; V: TRBV15; size: NA; D: TRBD1; DNA: TGTGCCACCAGCATAGACAGGGGGCGAGAGACCCAGTACTTC; CDR3: CATSIDRGRETQYF
J: TRBJ2-7; V: TRBV9; size: NA; D: NA; DNA: TGTGCCAGCAGCGTAGGCTCGGAATCCTACGAGCAGTACTTC; CDR3: CASSVGSESYEQYF
J: TRBJ2-3; V: TRBV28; size: NA; D: TRBD2; DNA: TGTGCCAGCAGTTTAGGATCCAGCGGGGGGTCCAGCACAGATACGCAGTATTTT; CDR3: CASSLGSSGGSSTDTQYF
J: TRBJ2-1; V: TRBV2; size: once; D: NA; DNA: TGTGCCAGCAGTGAAGTTGCTAGCGTCTACAATGAGCAGTTCTTC; CDR3: CASSEVASVYNEQFF
J: TRBJ2-5; V: TRBV7-2; size: NA; D: TRBD2; DNA: TGTGCCAGCAGCCCCGGGACTACCTTCCGCGGGCAGTACTTC; CDR3: CASSPGTTFRGQYF
J: TRBJ1-2; V: TRBV2; size: NA; D: NA; DNA: TGTGCCAGCAACCCAGGGGTGTATGGCTACACCTTC; CDR3: CASNPGVYGYTF
J: TRBJ2-2; V: TRBV9; size: few; D: NA; DNA: TGTGCCAGCAGCGGGACCGTTACCGGGGAGCTGTTTTTT; CDR3: CASSGTVTGELFF
J: TRBJ1-2; V: TRBV30; size: NA; D: TRBD1; DNA: TGTGCCTGGCCCGCGGGACAGGGGGCCGGGGGCTACACCTTC; CDR3: CAWPAGQGAGGYTF
J: TRBJ1-1; V: TRBV9; size: NA; D: TRBD1; DNA: TGTGCCAGCAGCGAGGGACAGGGGAAGACTTTCTTT; CDR3: CASSEGQGKTFF
J: TRBJ2-6; V: TRBV7-9; size: NA; D: NA; DNA: TGTGCCAGCAACCCCTTAGAAGGAACTGGGGCCAACGTCCTGACTTTC; CDR3: CASNPLEGTGANVLTF
J: TRBJ2-3; V: TRBV5-1; size: NA; D: TRBD2; DNA: TGCGCCAGCAGCTGGGGGGTAGCGGGTAAAGATACGCAGTATTTT; CDR3: CASSWGVAGKDTQYF